This is a list of T cell receptor beta chains from one sample in a study of blood T cell repertoires in COVID-19. Data came from immunoSEQ multiplex PCR; TCRdb stores just in-frame clones and leaves some out. The sample yields some 380,000 clones, roughly 90% seen once. Sequencing was performed on PBMCs or T cells enriched from blood (not recorded which). The source of these receptors is a woman aged 40 to 49 with acute COVID-19. The CDR3 runs from the conserved cysteine through the conserved F or W. A D gene is named only where the DNA matches it firmly. Rows may omit the clone size; those that give it use once, few, many or a size class.

clone size,J gene,D gene,V gene,CDR3 DNA,CDR3 protein
.,TRBJ2-3,.,TRBV7-6,TGTGCCAGCAGCTTGCTAGAAGCCACAGATACGCAGTATTTT,CASSLLEATDTQYF
.,TRBJ2-7,TRBD1,TRBV7-9,TGTGCCAGCAGCACGCGGACAGGGGGGCACGAGCAGTACTTC,CASSTRTGGHEQYF
.,TRBJ2-4,TRBD2,TRBV15,TGTGCCACCAGCAGAGACTCGACGGGACTAGCCCGACAGATAGCCAAAAACATTCAGTACTTC,CATSRDSTGLARQIAKNIQYF
.,TRBJ1-2,.,TRBV24-1,TGTGCCACCAGTGATTTTCGGGGGGACGCCTATGGCTACACCTTC,CATSDFRGDAYGYTF
.,TRBJ1-3,TRBD1,TRBV7-9,TGTGCCAGCAGCCCCGCCTGGACAGGGGTACTCGGAAACACCATATATTTT,CASSPAWTGVLGNTIYF
.,TRBJ1-4,.,TRBV10-3,TGTGCCATCAGTGAGTCCGGAGTTAATGAAAAACTGTTTTTT,CAISESGVNEKLFF
.,TRBJ1-3,.,TRBV6-5,TGTGCCAGCAGTTACGGGCGGGCCTTCTCTGGAAACACCATATATTTT,CASSYGRAFSGNTIYF
.,TRBJ2-5,TRBD1,TRBV19,TGTGCCAGTAGCGACAGGGGCGGAACCCAAGAGACCCAGTACTTC,CASSDRGGTQETQYF
.,TRBJ2-5,TRBD1,TRBV19,TGTGCCAGTAGTTCTCGGACAGGGGGAGAGACCCAGTACTTC,CASSSRTGGETQYF
.,TRBJ1-5,.,TRBV6-5,TGTGCCAGCAGTAACAGGGTCCATCAGCCCCAGCATTTT,CASSNRVHQPQHF
.,TRBJ1-2,.,TRBV6-5,TGTGCCAGCAGTCCCAACAGGGTTGGCTACACCTTC,CASSPNRVGYTF
.,TRBJ1-3,.,TRBV11-2,TGTGCCAGCAGCTTAGTGGGAGGTGGAAACACCATATATTTT,CASSLVGGGNTIYF
once,TRBJ1-5,.,TRBV2,TGTGCCAGCAGTGAAACGCGGGGGCCCCAGCCCCAGCATTTT,CASSETRGPQPQHF
.,TRBJ2-1,TRBD2,TRBV7-9,TGTGCCAGCAGCTCAACCCCGGGACTAGCCATCGTGAATGAGCAGTTCTTC,CASSSTPGLAIVNEQFF
.,TRBJ2-3,TRBD1,TRBV3-1/TRBV3-2,TGTGCCAGCAGCCAAGCCGGACAGGGGGCGCTGGATACGCAGTATTTT,CASSQAGQGALDTQYF
.,TRBJ1-6,.,TRBV3-1/TRBV3-2,TGTGCCAGCAGCCAACAGGGTGATAATTCACCCCTCCACTTT,CASSQQGDNSPLHF
.,TRBJ2-2,TRBD2,TRBV18,TGTGCCAGCTCACCCCCGCGGGGGGAGGCGAACACCGGGGAGCTGTTTTTT,CASSPPRGEANTGELFF
.,TRBJ1-1,TRBD1,TRBV12-3/TRBV12-4,TGTGCCACCCGGGACAGGGGGCTAGAAGCTTTCTTT,CATRDRGLEAFF
.,TRBJ1-1,TRBD1,TRBV20-1,TGCAGTGCCACCCGGGACAGTAAAGCTTTCTTT,CSATRDSKAFF
.,TRBJ2-1,.,TRBV27,TGTGCCAGCAGGGACAGCTACAATGAGCAGTTCTTC,CASRDSYNEQFF
.,TRBJ1-1,TRBD1,TRBV5-1,TGCGCCAGCAGCGGTGGACAGGGCAACACTGAAGCTTTCTTT,CASSGGQGNTEAFF
.,TRBJ1-1,.,TRBV13,TGTGCCAGCAGCTTAACAGGGAAGCGCACTGAAGCTTTCTTT,CASSLTGKRTEAFF
.,TRBJ1-5,TRBD1,TRBV18,TGTGCCAGCTCACCACGGGGACAGGGGGACCAGCCCCAGCATTTT,CASSPRGQGDQPQHF
.,TRBJ2-1,TRBD1,TRBV19,TGTGCCAGTAGTGGGACAGGGGGTAGGAATGAGCAGTTCTTC,CASSGTGGRNEQFF